These 28 T cell receptor beta chains were sequenced from one sample in a study of blood T cell repertoires in COVID-19. Assay used: immunoSEQ multiplex PCR; TCRdb lists only in-frame clones, some missing. The table records roughly 18,000 clones, more than 85% of them present only once. The sequencing input was peripheral blood. The source of these receptors is a man in his 70s with acute or convalescent COVID-19.

The rearrangement joins TRBV29-1 to TRBJ1-1; 8 bases match TRBD1. Germline CDR1 is SQVTM and CDR2 is ANQGSEA. V lost 6 bases, J lost 8 bases, and 11 bases stayed unmatched. The CDR3 is 13 amino acids. The CDR3 DNA reads as TGCAGCGTCCGTAGCCCGGGACAGGTAGAAGCTTTCTTT. It translates to CSVRSPGQVEAFF.

The J gene is TRBJ2-1, the V gene TRBV3-1 (or the pseudogene TRBV3-2); a possible D gene is TRBD2 (6 bases). Trimming took 9 bases from V and 8 from J, leaving 17 bases between them. The CDR3 is 13 residues long. Germline values: CDR1 LGHDT, CDR2 YNNKEL (reference sequence). The CDR3 sequence: CARQDSGYDEQFF. The CDR3, as DNA: TGTGCCAGGCAAGATAGCGGATACGATGAGCAGTTCTTC.

The chain carries TRBV3-1 (or the pseudogene TRBV3-2) and TRBJ1-1; D gene ambiguous. The germline V gene encodes CDR1 LGHDT and CDR2 YNNKEL (reference sequence). Trimming removed 3 bases at V and 6 bases at J, with 8 bases between. The CDR3 is 12 residues long. CDR3 coding DNA: TGTGCCAGCAGCCAGACTAATGCTGAAGCTTTCTTT. It yields the protein CASSQTNAEAFF.

The V and J genes are TRBV25-1 and TRBJ2-1, with D unclear. CDR1 is MGHDK, CDR2 SYGVNS, per germline. The CDR3 loop spans 11 amino acids. Between the trimmed V and J ends, which lost 4 bases and 10 bases, there was a span of 8 bases. CDR3 protein: CASSVHREQFF. CDR3 DNA: TGTGCCAGCAGTGTGCATAGAGAGCAGTTCTTC.

In this sample, this clone turned up a few times. V gene TRBV10-3 combines with J gene TRBJ1-6, with 9 bases matching TRBD1. Germline V gene sequence: CDR1 ENHRY, CDR2 SYGVKD. After removal of 0 bases from V and 7 bases from J, the junction contained 7 bases not matched to a gene. The CDR3 consists of 17 residues. DNA of the CDR3: TGTGCCATCAGTGAGTCAGGGACAGGGCGGCTCAATTCACCCCTCCACTTT. Translation: CAISESGTGRLNSPLHF.

The CDR3 DNA reads TGTGCCAGCAGTCCAAGCCCAGGGAACACTGAAGCTTTCTTT. This translates into CASSPSPGNTEAFF. The chain couples TRBV6-4 to TRBJ1-1; D is ambiguous. V was shortened by 5 bases and J by 1 base, with 11 bases between the two germline ends. The CDR3 length is 14 residues. From germline, CDR1 is MRHNA and CDR2 SNTAGT.

The gene calls are TRBV6-5 and TRBJ1-3, with D perhaps matching TRBD1 (6 bases). Germline V gives CDR1 MNHEY, CDR2 SVGAGI. CDR3 length equals 16 residues. Trimming cost V 3 bases and J 0 bases, with 12 bases left between them. The CDR3 DNA reads as TGTGCCAGCAGTTATTCGACAGGTTCCTCTGGAAACACCATATATTTT. Amino acid sequence: CASSYSTGSSGNTIYF.

This CDR3 reads CASSLQRPYEQYF. CDR3 DNA sequence: TGTGCCAGCAGTTTACAGAGGCCCTACGAGCAGTACTTC. The chain links TRBV28 to TRBJ2-7; D gene uncertain. CDR3 size: 13 residues. Germline V lookup: CDR1 MDHEN, CDR2 SYDVKM. Trimming took 2 bases from V and 2 from J, leaving 7 bases between them.

The chain couples TRBV11-3 to TRBJ2-3; D call uncertain. This CDR3 spans 14 amino acids. The V end was cut by 5 bases, the J end by 0 bases, with 9 bases between. Germline V gene lookup returns CDR1 SGHNT and CDR2 YENEEA. CDR3 sequence: CASSPSSSTDTQYF. The CDR3 DNA sequence: TGTGCCAGCAGCCCCTCGAGCAGCACAGATACGCAGTATTTT.

The chain links TRBV5-4 to TRBJ1-6; possible D gene TRBD1, 5 bases. V was clipped by 4 bases and J by 7 bases, with 15 bases between them. Germline assignment: CDR1 SGHNT and CDR2 YYREEE (reference sequence). The CDR3 spans 15 residues. CDR3 sequence (DNA): TGTGCCAGCAGCCCAGACCAGGGTAACAATTCACCCCTCCACTTT. Amino acids: CASSPDQGNNSPLHF. The full variable domain, completed using reference TRBV5-4 and TRBJ1-6, is ETGVTQSPTHLIKTRGQQVTLRCSSQSGHNTVSWYQQALGQGPQFIFQYYREEENGRGNFPPRFSGLQFPNYSSELNVNALELDDSALYLCASSPDQGNNSPLHFGNGTRLTVT.

The CDR3 DNA follows: TGTGCCAGCACCTCGACACCCTACGAGCAGTACTTC. This encodes CASTSTPYEQYF. The V gene is TRBV2, the J gene TRBJ2-7, with no clear D. Germline CDR1 is SNHLY and CDR2 is FYNNEI. CDR3 length: 12 amino acids. Trimming took 7 bases from V and 2 from J, leaving 9 bases between them.

V and J are TRBV29-1 and TRBJ2-7; TRBD2 might be the D (6 bases). The V gene's germline CDR1 is SQVTM and CDR2 ANQGSEA. CDR3 length equals 12 residues. V lost 0 bases and J 4 bases, leaving 7 bases between the germline ends. The CDR3 DNA reads as TGCAGCGTTGAAGAGGGGAGGTACGAGCAGTACTTC. It codes for CSVEEGRYEQYF.

This clone has a single count. The genes are TRBV19 and TRBJ2-5, with D possibly matching TRBD1 (6 bases). V was trimmed by 3 bases and J by 2 bases, leaving 16 bases between them. This CDR3 comprises 16 residues. CDR1 LNHDA and CDR2 SQIVND come from the germline V gene (reference sequence). The CDR3 here is CASSILSPRGQETQYF. For the CDR3, the DNA is TGTGCCAGTAGTATCCTGAGTCCAAGGGGGCAAGAGACCCAGTACTTC. Full variable domain (remainder filled in from reference TRBV19 and TRBJ2-5): DGGITQSPKYLFRKEGQNVTLSCEQNLNHDAMYWYRQDPGQGLRLIYYSQIVNDFQKGDIAEGYSVSREKKESFPLTVTSAQKNPTAFYLCASSILSPRGQETQYFGPGTRLLVL.

V is TRBV29-1 and J is TRBJ2-3, with 8 bases lining up with TRBD2. Germline lookup yields CDR1 SQVTM and CDR2 ANQGSEA. CDR3 length: 15 residues. J lost 4 bases, V lost 0 bases, and 6 bases had no gene match. In nucleotides, the CDR3 is TGCAGCGTTGAAGACAGGGCGGGAGGCCCAGATACGCAGTATTTT. Translating it yields CSVEDRAGGPDTQYF.

The chain employs TRBV9 and TRBJ2-5, with 13 bases lining up with TRBD2. Germline V CDR1 and CDR2: SGDLS, YYNGEE. Trimming at V came to 0 bases and at J to 6 bases, leaving 8 bases not matched to a gene. The CDR3 spans 17 residues. CDR3 loop: CASSVGGLAGSSKTQYF. CDR3 sequence (DNA): TGTGCCAGCAGCGTAGGGGGACTAGCGGGATCTTCGAAGACCCAGTACTTC.

The CDR3 spells CSVEDARVADTQYF. CDR3 DNA sequence: TGCAGCGTTGAAGACGCGCGAGTGGCAGATACGCAGTATTTT. The rearrangement links TRBV29-1 to TRBJ2-3; D gene uncertain. V was pared by 0 bases and J by 4 bases, with 11 bases between. The CDR3 totals 14 residues. Per germline, CDR1 SQVTM and CDR2 ANQGSEA.

The chain joins TRBV3-1 (or the pseudogene TRBV3-2) to TRBJ2-6; D unresolved. Trimming stripped 7 bases from V and 0 bases from J, with 4 bases between. This CDR3 comprises 13 residues. Germline assignment: CDR1 LGHDT and CDR2 YNNKEL (reference sequence). The chain's CDR3 is CASTYSGANVLTF. Here the CDR3 DNA reads TGTGCCAGCACCTACTCTGGGGCCAACGTCCTGACTTTC.

This rearrangement joins TRBV11-3 to TRBJ1-1; D is uncertain. Trimming removed 2 bases at V and 1 base at J, with 8 bases between. Germline V lookup: CDR1 SGHNT, CDR2 YENEEA. There are 14 residues in the CDR3. CDR3 nucleotide sequence: TGTGCCAGCAGCTTAAGCAGCGAGAACACTGAAGCTTTCTTT. Translation: CASSLSSENTEAFF.

The chain carries TRBV18 and TRBJ1-5; TRBD1 matches at 8 bases. The CDR3 totals 18 residues. Germline CDR1 and CDR2: KGHSH and LQKENI. J lost 11 bases, V lost 1 base, and 19 bases had no gene match. DNA of the CDR3: TGTGCCAGCTCACCACTCCAATCGACAGGGGACGCGATTCGGACCCAGCATTTT. This gives the protein CASSPLQSTGDAIRTQHF.

This chain uses TRBV12-5 with TRBJ2-5; TRBD2 matches at 11 bases. CDR1 is LGHNT and CDR2 is FRNRAP in the germline V gene. The CDR3 has 13 residues. The ends lost 6 bases at V and 5 bases at J; junction bases unmatched: 2. The CDR3 here is CASGASGGETQYF. The CDR3 DNA reads as TGTGCTAGTGGAGCTAGCGGGGGGGAGACCCAGTACTTC.

V gene TRBV5-1 combines with J gene TRBJ1-3, with a tentative D call TRBD1 (5 bases). The CDR3 loop spans 17 amino acids. Per germline, CDR1 SGHRS and CDR2 YFSETQ. Trimming removed 4 bases at V and 0 bases at J, with 17 bases between. The CDR3 bases are TGCGCCAGCAGCATTCAACCGGGGGGGTCCTCTGGAAACACCATATATTTT. Translating it yields CASSIQPGGSSGNTIYF.

The V call is TRBV29-1, the J call TRBJ1-2; D is perhaps TRBD1 (5 bases). V was clipped by 3 bases and J by 0 bases, with 11 bases between them. This CDR3 is 14 amino acids long. The germline V gene has CDR1 SQVTM and CDR2 ANQGSEA. The CDR3 sequence is CSVERGTANYGYTF. The CDR3 DNA is TGCAGCGTTGAGCGCGGGACGGCTAACTATGGCTACACCTTC.

The chain joins TRBV7-2 to TRBJ2-7, with a possible D match to TRBD2 (6 bases). Germline CDR1 is SGHTA and CDR2 is FQGNSA. V was trimmed by 5 bases and J by 0 bases, leaving 20 bases between them. The CDR3 consists of 17 residues. CDR3 amino acids: CASSPRISSESSYEQYF. In DNA, the CDR3 is TGTGCCAGCAGCCCACGTATTTCTAGCGAAAGCTCCTACGAGCAGTACTTC.

The V and J genes are TRBV3-1 (or the pseudogene TRBV3-2) and TRBJ2-2, with 10 bases that match TRBD2. Per the germline V gene, CDR1 is LGHDT and CDR2 is YNNKEL (reference sequence). The CDR3 extends over 13 amino acids. V lost 6 bases, J lost 8 bases, and 3 bases stayed unmatched. The CDR3 DNA follows: TGTGCCAGCAGGCGGACTAGCGGAGGGGAGCTGTTTTTT. Residues: CASRRTSGGELFF.

This chain joins TRBV7-2 and TRBJ2-7; 9 bases agree with TRBD2. The CDR3 is made up of 17 amino acids. J lost 5 bases, V lost 0 bases, and 11 bases had no gene match. Germline CDR1 and CDR2: SGHTA and FQGNSA. CDR3 DNA: TGTGCCAGCAGCTTAGCGCGTTTTAGCGGGAGTAAAAACGAGCAGTACTTC. It yields the protein CASSLARFSGSKNEQYF.

V gene TRBV29-1 combines with J gene TRBJ2-5; 9 nucleotides match TRBD2. The J segment lost 3 bases and the V segment lost 4 bases, leaving 6 bases of the junction unmatched. The CDR3 spans 14 residues. Per germline, CDR1 SQVTM and CDR2 ANQGSEA. In DNA form, the CDR3 reads TGCAGCGTTGTGAACCCTAGCGGGAAAGAGACCCAGTACTTC. This gives the protein CSVVNPSGKETQYF.

The rearrangement joins TRBV6-6 to TRBJ1-5, with TRBD1 identical over 8 bases. The V gene end was trimmed by 5 bases and the J gene end by 3 bases; junction bases not matched to a gene: 9. The CDR3 runs 16 residues. The V gene's germline CDR1 is MNHNY and CDR2 SVGAGI (reference sequence). The CDR3 protein is CASSQMTGVNNQPQHF. The DNA for the CDR3 is TGTGCCAGCAGTCAGATGACAGGGGTCAACAATCAGCCCCAGCATTTT.

This rearrangement joins TRBV18 to TRBJ1-1, with D maybe TRBD1 (6 bases). This CDR3 is built from 16 residues. V was clipped by 3 bases and J by 1 base, with 15 bases between them. CDR1 and CDR2 from the germline V gene are KGHSH and LQKENI. The DNA for the CDR3 is TGTGCCAGCTCACCCTTACTTGGGGACACGAACACTGAAGCTTTCTTT. Protein product: CASSPLLGDTNTEAFF.